The rows below give T cell receptor beta chains drawn from one sample of a study of shared clonotypes between healthy human individuals. Produced via immunoSEQ multiplex PCR; TCRdb's table is partial and in-frame only. The sample lists 70,000 to 95,000 clones, 60% to 70% occurring once. Sample: memory CD8+ T cells sorted from blood. All receptors derive from a man aged 30 to 39 in good health. CDR3s include the opening cysteine and the closing phenylalanine or tryptophan. The D gene is left open where the match is weak. Clone size is shown for a subset of rows, as once, few, many or a class of expanded clone.

clone_size: NA; j_call: TRBJ2-2; d_call: NA; v_call: TRBV5-5; cdr3_aa: CASSLRSVYTGELFF; cdr3_nt: TGTGCCAGCAGCTTAAGGTCCGTTTACACCGGGGAGCTGTTTTTT
clone_size: NA; j_call: TRBJ1-2; d_call: NA; v_call: TRBV9; cdr3_aa: CASSVAAGSSGYTF; cdr3_nt: TGTGCCAGCAGCGTAGCTGCCGGTTCTTCTGGCTACACCTTC
clone_size: NA; j_call: TRBJ1-2; d_call: NA; v_call: TRBV4-3; cdr3_aa: CASSHIPGYTF; cdr3_nt: TGCGCCAGCAGCCATATCCCTGGCTACACCTTC
clone_size: NA; j_call: TRBJ1-5; d_call: TRBD1; v_call: TRBV6-1; cdr3_aa: CASSEDRHQPQHF; cdr3_nt: TGTGCCAGCAGTGAGGACAGGCATCAGCCCCAGCATTTT
clone_size: NA; j_call: TRBJ2-1; d_call: TRBD2; v_call: TRBV4-1; cdr3_aa: CASSHDVGLAYNEQFF; cdr3_nt: TGCGCCAGCAGCCACGACGTGGGACTAGCGTACAATGAGCAGTTCTTC
clone_size: NA; j_call: TRBJ2-3; d_call: NA; v_call: TRBV2; cdr3_aa: CATVPGLWEGGTDTQYF; cdr3_nt: TGTGCCACCGTACCCGGATTGTGGGAGGGGGGCACAGATACGCAGTATTTT
clone_size: few; j_call: TRBJ2-1; d_call: NA; v_call: TRBV29-1; cdr3_aa: CSGWGNEQFF; cdr3_nt: TGCAGCGGGTGGGGCAATGAGCAGTTCTTC
clone_size: many; j_call: TRBJ1-2; d_call: TRBD1; v_call: TRBV28; cdr3_aa: CASSSTTGDLRWYGYTF; cdr3_nt: TGTGCCAGCAGCTCCACGACAGGGGATCTGCGGTGGTATGGCTACACCTTC
clone_size: NA; j_call: TRBJ2-2; d_call: TRBD1; v_call: TRBV4-1; cdr3_aa: CASSHRTGDSTGELFF; cdr3_nt: TGCGCCAGCAGCCACAGGACAGGGGACAGCACCGGGGAGCTGTTTTTT
clone_size: many; j_call: TRBJ1-1; d_call: NA; v_call: TRBV14; cdr3_aa: CASSQDESMNTEAFF; cdr3_nt: TGTGCCAGCAGCCAAGATGAGTCCATGAACACTGAAGCTTTCTTT
clone_size: NA; j_call: TRBJ2-3; d_call: NA; v_call: TRBV25-1; cdr3_aa: CASSDSGAAPDTQYF; cdr3_nt: TGTGCCAGCAGTGACTCTGGGGCCGCCCCAGATACGCAGTATTTT
clone_size: few; j_call: TRBJ2-3; d_call: NA; v_call: TRBV9; cdr3_aa: CASNGGQGYGTDTQYF; cdr3_nt: TGTGCCAGCAACGGGGGGCAGGGTTATGGAACAGATACGCAGTATTTT
clone_size: NA; j_call: TRBJ2-7; d_call: TRBD2; v_call: TRBV2; cdr3_aa: CASSNAGLAGASSYEQYF; cdr3_nt: TGTGCCAGCAGCAATGCCGGACTAGCGGGAGCCTCGTCCTACGAGCAGTACTTC
clone_size: NA; j_call: TRBJ2-1; d_call: NA; v_call: TRBV6-1; cdr3_aa: CASSEDASRRQFF; cdr3_nt: TGTGCCAGCAGTGAAGACGCCTCGCGCCGGCAGTTCTTC
clone_size: once; j_call: TRBJ2-5; d_call: TRBD2; v_call: TRBV15; cdr3_aa: CATSRTAGVGETQYF; cdr3_nt: TGTGCCACCAGCAGAACGGCGGGAGTGGGGGAGACCCAGTACTTC
clone_size: NA; j_call: TRBJ2-3; d_call: NA; v_call: TRBV7-2; cdr3_aa: CASTLEGDSKDTQYF; cdr3_nt: TGTGCCAGCACCCTCGAGGGGGACTCTAAAGATACGCAGTATTTT
clone_size: NA; j_call: TRBJ1-2; d_call: TRBD1; v_call: TRBV6-1; cdr3_aa: CASKRQGTGYGYTF; cdr3_nt: TGTGCCAGTAAACGACAGGGTACGGGCTATGGCTACACCTTC
clone_size: once; j_call: TRBJ2-3; d_call: NA; v_call: TRBV11-2; cdr3_aa: CASPKEGDTQYF; cdr3_nt: TGTGCCAGCCCTAAAGAAGGGGATACGCAGTATTTT
clone_size: NA; j_call: TRBJ1-4; d_call: NA; v_call: TRBV25-1; cdr3_aa: CASSELTDEKLFF; cdr3_nt: TGTGCCAGCAGTGAATTGACAGATGAAAAACTGTTTTTT
clone_size: NA; j_call: TRBJ2-2; d_call: TRBD1; v_call: TRBV4-3; cdr3_aa: CASSQETWGQITGELFF; cdr3_nt: TGCGCCAGCAGCCAAGAAACGTGGGGACAGATAACCGGGGAGCTGTTTTTT
clone_size: NA; j_call: TRBJ2-6; d_call: TRBD1; v_call: TRBV13; cdr3_aa: CASSLSGTGPSGANVLTF; cdr3_nt: TGTGCCAGCAGCCTGAGTGGGACAGGGCCTTCTGGGGCCAACGTCCTGACTTTC
clone_size: NA; j_call: TRBJ2-1; d_call: TRBD2; v_call: TRBV6-5; cdr3_aa: CASSPGTSGVNEQFF; cdr3_nt: TGTGCCAGCAGTCCCGGGACTAGCGGGGTCAATGAGCAGTTCTTC
clone_size: few; j_call: TRBJ1-1; d_call: NA; v_call: TRBV11-3; cdr3_aa: CASSYENTEAFF; cdr3_nt: TGTGCCAGCAGCTATGAGAACACTGAAGCTTTCTTT
clone_size: few; j_call: TRBJ2-1; d_call: NA; v_call: TRBV4-1; cdr3_aa: CASSPVNVGGGDEQFF; cdr3_nt: TGCGCCAGCAGCCCCGTTAACGTGGGAGGCGGCGATGAGCAGTTCTTC
clone_size: NA; j_call: TRBJ2-3; d_call: TRBD2; v_call: TRBV6-1; cdr3_aa: CASSDEPTGGLDTQYF; cdr3_nt: TGTGCCAGCAGTGACGAACCCACGGGAGGATTGGATACGCAGTATTTT
clone_size: NA; j_call: TRBJ2-2; d_call: TRBD2; v_call: TRBV9; cdr3_aa: CASSPRLAASNTGELFF; cdr3_nt: TGTGCCAGCAGCCCCAGACTAGCGGCAAGCAACACCGGGGAGCTGTTTTTT
clone_size: NA; j_call: TRBJ2-5; d_call: NA; v_call: TRBV9; cdr3_aa: CASSVVEETQYF; cdr3_nt: TGTGCCAGCAGCGTAGTAGAAGAGACCCAGTACTTC
clone_size: NA; j_call: TRBJ2-1; d_call: TRBD2; v_call: TRBV7-2; cdr3_aa: CASSLTGTSVYNEQFF; cdr3_nt: TGTGCCAGCAGCTTAACCGGGACTAGCGTCTACAATGAGCAGTTCTTC
clone_size: NA; j_call: TRBJ2-7; d_call: TRBD2; v_call: TRBV27; cdr3_aa: CASSPGLAGYEQYF; cdr3_nt: TGTGCCAGCAGTCCAGGACTAGCGGGCTACGAGCAGTACTTC
clone_size: many; j_call: TRBJ2-1; d_call: NA; v_call: TRBV29-1; cdr3_aa: CSVRSPTYNEQFF; cdr3_nt: TGCAGCGTTCGCAGTCCCACTTACAATGAGCAGTTCTTC
clone_size: many; j_call: TRBJ2-7; d_call: NA; v_call: TRBV29-1; cdr3_aa: CSAGEGENYEQYF; cdr3_nt: TGCAGCGCTGGGGAGGGGGAGAACTACGAGCAGTACTTC
clone_size: NA; j_call: TRBJ2-7; d_call: NA; v_call: TRBV10-3; cdr3_aa: CAISDTVLSYEQYF; cdr3_nt: TGTGCCATCAGTGACACGGTACTTTCCTACGAGCAGTACTTC
clone_size: once; j_call: TRBJ2-2; d_call: NA; v_call: TRBV7-9; cdr3_aa: CASSDVPLATNTGELFF; cdr3_nt: TGTGCCAGCAGCGACGTCCCCCTAGCGACCAACACCGGGGAGCTGTTTTTT
clone_size: few; j_call: TRBJ2-5; d_call: TRBD1; v_call: TRBV6-6; cdr3_aa: CASSQDRGSETQYF; cdr3_nt: TGTGCCAGCAGCCAGGACAGGGGTTCAGAGACCCAGTACTTC
clone_size: NA; j_call: TRBJ2-5; d_call: NA; v_call: TRBV9; cdr3_aa: CASSVGGQDQETQYF; cdr3_nt: TGTGCCAGCAGCGTAGGAGGGCAAGACCAAGAGACCCAGTACTTC
clone_size: many; j_call: TRBJ2-7; d_call: NA; v_call: TRBV5-4; cdr3_aa: CASTLTGSTEQYF; cdr3_nt: TGTGCCAGCACCTTGACAGGTTCTACCGAGCAGTACTTC
clone_size: once; j_call: TRBJ2-3; d_call: TRBD1; v_call: TRBV7-9; cdr3_aa: CASSAPPGQGLADTQYF; cdr3_nt: TGTGCCAGCAGCGCCCCCCCGGGACAGGGGCTTGCAGATACGCAGTATTTT
clone_size: few; j_call: TRBJ2-1; d_call: NA; v_call: TRBV7-6; cdr3_aa: CASGRTSYNEQFF; cdr3_nt: TGTGCCAGCGGGAGGACCTCCTACAATGAGCAGTTCTTC
clone_size: NA; j_call: TRBJ2-7; d_call: NA; v_call: TRBV7-2; cdr3_aa: CASRGFVSGDEQYF; cdr3_nt: TGTGCCAGCAGGGGGTTTGTCTCAGGGGACGAGCAGTACTTC
clone_size: NA; j_call: TRBJ1-1; d_call: NA; v_call: TRBV7-9; cdr3_aa: CASSLVFWWELGSDTEAFF; cdr3_nt: TGTGCCAGCAGCTTAGTCTTCTGGTGGGAACTCGGGTCCGACACTGAAGCTTTCTTT
clone_size: NA; j_call: TRBJ2-1; d_call: NA; v_call: TRBV27; cdr3_aa: CASSFRPEPNEQFF; cdr3_nt: TGTGCCAGCAGTTTTCGTCCGGAACCGAATGAGCAGTTCTTC
clone_size: NA; j_call: TRBJ2-4; d_call: NA; v_call: TRBV27; cdr3_aa: CASSLFAEQIAKNIQYF; cdr3_nt: TGTGCCAGCAGTTTATTTGCAGAGCAGATAGCCAAAAACATTCAGTACTTC
clone_size: once; j_call: TRBJ2-7; d_call: NA; v_call: TRBV25-1; cdr3_aa: CASSTSSYEQYF; cdr3_nt: TGTGCCAGCTCGACATCGTCCTACGAGCAGTACTTC
clone_size: NA; j_call: TRBJ1-5; d_call: TRBD1; v_call: TRBV19; cdr3_aa: CASRTGVNQPQHF; cdr3_nt: TGTGCCAGTAGGACAGGGGTAAATCAGCCCCAGCATTTT
clone_size: few; j_call: TRBJ1-2; d_call: TRBD1; v_call: TRBV7-8; cdr3_aa: CASSAGQGVYGYTF; cdr3_nt: TGTGCCAGCAGCGCCGGACAGGGAGTCTATGGCTACACCTTC
clone_size: NA; j_call: TRBJ2-7; d_call: TRBD1; v_call: TRBV16; cdr3_aa: CASSQFQWSQGAYEQYF; cdr3_nt: TGTGCCAGCAGCCAATTTCAATGGAGCCAGGGGGCCTACGAGCAGTACTTC
clone_size: NA; j_call: TRBJ2-3; d_call: TRBD1; v_call: TRBV5-4; cdr3_aa: CASSLLDRSSTDTQYF; cdr3_nt: TGTGCCAGCAGCTTGTTGGACAGGTCTAGCACAGATACGCAGTATTTT
clone_size: NA; j_call: TRBJ2-1; d_call: NA; v_call: TRBV27; cdr3_aa: CASSWGANEQFF; cdr3_nt: TGTGCCAGCAGTTGGGGGGCAAATGAGCAGTTCTTC
clone_size: NA; j_call: TRBJ1-5; d_call: NA; v_call: TRBV10-3; cdr3_aa: CASSYGISNQPQHF; cdr3_nt: TGTGCCAGCAGTTACGGGATTAGCAATCAGCCCCAGCATTTT
clone_size: NA; j_call: TRBJ2-2; d_call: TRBD1; v_call: TRBV11-3; cdr3_aa: CASSLDFGTGVNTGELFF; cdr3_nt: TGTGCCAGCAGCTTAGATTTCGGCACAGGGGTGAACACCGGGGAGCTGTTTTTT
clone_size: NA; j_call: TRBJ2-1; d_call: NA; v_call: TRBV5-6; cdr3_aa: CASSLGSAGNEQFF; cdr3_nt: TGTGCCAGCAGCTTGGGTTCAGCCGGCAATGAGCAGTTCTTC
clone_size: NA; j_call: TRBJ1-4; d_call: TRBD1; v_call: TRBV9; cdr3_aa: CASSPGGTGNEKLFF; cdr3_nt: TGTGCCAGCAGCCCCGGGGGGACAGGGAACGAAAAACTGTTTTTT
clone_size: NA; j_call: TRBJ2-2; d_call: TRBD1; v_call: TRBV7-3; cdr3_aa: CASSITGTGRFRELFF; cdr3_nt: TGTGCCAGCAGCATCACCGGGACAGGGAGGTTTAGGGAGCTGTTTTTT
clone_size: NA; j_call: TRBJ1-3; d_call: NA; v_call: TRBV4-1; cdr3_aa: CASSPETGSGNTIYF; cdr3_nt: TGCGCCAGCAGCCCCGAAACGGGATCTGGAAACACCATATATTTT
clone_size: NA; j_call: TRBJ1-1; d_call: NA; v_call: TRBV20-1; cdr3_aa: CSARDPPEAFF; cdr3_nt: TGCAGTGCTAGAGATCCTCCGGAAGCTTTCTTT
clone_size: NA; j_call: TRBJ2-1; d_call: TRBD2; v_call: TRBV6-1; cdr3_aa: CASRGLAIRDEQFF; cdr3_nt: TGTGCCAGCAGGGGACTAGCGATTCGGGATGAGCAGTTCTTC
clone_size: NA; j_call: TRBJ2-1; d_call: NA; v_call: TRBV25-1; cdr3_aa: CASSEYGETPGDEQFF; cdr3_nt: TGTGCCAGCAGTGAATATGGCGAAACCCCCGGAGATGAGCAGTTCTTC
clone_size: NA; j_call: TRBJ2-1; d_call: TRBD2; v_call: TRBV7-6; cdr3_aa: CASSQGLAGEDYNEQFF; cdr3_nt: TGTGCCAGCAGCCAGGGACTAGCGGGAGAGGACTACAATGAGCAGTTCTTC
clone_size: NA; j_call: TRBJ2-1; d_call: TRBD2; v_call: TRBV7-2; cdr3_aa: CASSLALPTSGNEQFF; cdr3_nt: TGTGCCAGCAGCTTAGCGCTCCCGACTAGCGGGAATGAGCAGTTCTTC
clone_size: NA; j_call: TRBJ2-1; d_call: TRBD2; v_call: TRBV10-2; cdr3_aa: CASSAVPSGTGGYNEQFF; cdr3_nt: TGCGCCAGCAGTGCAGTTCCTAGCGGGACCGGCGGGTACAATGAGCAGTTCTTC